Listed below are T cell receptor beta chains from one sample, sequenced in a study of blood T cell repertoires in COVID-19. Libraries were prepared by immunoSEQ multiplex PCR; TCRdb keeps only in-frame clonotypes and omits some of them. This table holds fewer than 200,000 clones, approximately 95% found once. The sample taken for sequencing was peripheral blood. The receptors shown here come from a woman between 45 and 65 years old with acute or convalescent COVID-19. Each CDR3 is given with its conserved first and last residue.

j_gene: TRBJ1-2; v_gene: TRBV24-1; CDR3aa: CATSDRGQEHYGYTF
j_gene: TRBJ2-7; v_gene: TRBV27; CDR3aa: CASSLRQGYEQYF
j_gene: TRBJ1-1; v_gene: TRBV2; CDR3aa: CASSRGEMNTEAFF
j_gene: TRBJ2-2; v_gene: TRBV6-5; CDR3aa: CASSPDRSNTGELFF
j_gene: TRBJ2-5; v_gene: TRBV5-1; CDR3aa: CASSSQGPETQYF
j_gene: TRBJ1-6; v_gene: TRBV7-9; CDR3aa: CASSFRRDNSPLHF
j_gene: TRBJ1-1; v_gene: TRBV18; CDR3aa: CASSLQGMGTEAFF
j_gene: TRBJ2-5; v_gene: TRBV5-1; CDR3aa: CASSPDQGAVTQYF
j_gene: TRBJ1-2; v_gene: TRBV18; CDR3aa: CASSPRQGGYGYTF
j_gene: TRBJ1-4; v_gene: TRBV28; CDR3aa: CASSSSGHGEKLFF
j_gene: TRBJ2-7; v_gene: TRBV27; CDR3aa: CASSTVSGGAYEQYF
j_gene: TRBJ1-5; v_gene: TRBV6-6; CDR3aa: CASRTEKQPQHF
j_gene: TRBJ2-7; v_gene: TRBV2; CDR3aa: CASSMQYEQYF
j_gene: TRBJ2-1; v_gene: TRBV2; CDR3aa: CASSLGQGNNEQFF
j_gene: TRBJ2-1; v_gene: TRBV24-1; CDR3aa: CATRQGGFNEQFF
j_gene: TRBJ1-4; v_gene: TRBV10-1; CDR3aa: CASSEGGNEKLFF
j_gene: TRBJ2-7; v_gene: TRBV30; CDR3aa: CAWSLSQGDYEQYF
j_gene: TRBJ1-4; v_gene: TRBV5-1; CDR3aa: CASSLGITGDEKLFF
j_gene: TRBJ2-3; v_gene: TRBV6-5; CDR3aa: CASSSPRFQGTDTQYF
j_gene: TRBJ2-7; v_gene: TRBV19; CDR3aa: CASSIQGSVYEQYF
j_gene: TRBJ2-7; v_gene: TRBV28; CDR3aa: CASSPLGGTPYEQYF
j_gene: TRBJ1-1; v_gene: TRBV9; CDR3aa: CASSAAPTEEAFF
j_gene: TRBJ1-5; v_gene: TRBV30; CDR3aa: CAWSPTPQGQPQHF
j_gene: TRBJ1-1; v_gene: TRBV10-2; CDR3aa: CASKLTGEDTEAFF